The next 20 T cell receptor beta chains were all read from a single sample in a study of shared clonotypes between healthy human individuals. Generated by immunoSEQ multiplex PCR, the TCRdb table keeps only in-frame clones and is missing some. The sample shows more than 2,000,000 clones, approximately 95% of them seen only once. Source material: naive CD4+ T cells from PBMCs. Regarding subset: CD45RA+ positively selected. The receptors derive from a man aged 18-30 years in good health. Some clones in this sample may be carry-over from other donors' samples.

The chain employs TRBV5-1 and TRBJ2-5; D is tentatively TRBD1 or TRBD2 (5 bases each). This CDR3 spans 14 amino acids. Germline lookup yields CDR1 SGHRS and CDR2 YFSETQ. V dropped 1 base and J dropped 1 base, with 8 bases sitting between them. The CDR3 DNA reads as TGCGCCAGCAGCTTGTTCGGGACCCAAGAGACCCAGTACTTC. This encodes CASSLFGTQETQYF.

V is TRBV12-5 and J is TRBJ2-5; D is possibly TRBD2 (7 bases). Deletions cut 9 bases from V and 3 bases from J, with 14 bases between. There are 13 residues in the CDR3. The germline gives CDR1 LGHNT, CDR2 FRNRAP. In DNA form, the CDR3 reads TGTGCTAGCTCGGAGGGGGGGAAAGAGACCCAGTACTTC. Protein sequence: CASSEGGKETQYF.

The V gene is TRBV7-2, the J gene TRBJ2-3; the match to TRBD2 covers 7 bases. The V gene end was trimmed by 2 bases and the J gene end by 1 base; junction bases not matched to a gene: 6. Germline loops: CDR1 SGHTA, CDR2 FQGNSA. This CDR3 is 16 amino acids long. CDR3: CASSLSGTPGTDTQYF. The CDR3 coding sequence is TGTGCCAGCAGCTTAAGCGGGACTCCTGGCACAGATACGCAGTATTTT.

Written as DNA, the CDR3 is TGTGCCAGCAGCTTAGGTGACGGGCAGGTCAATCAGCCCCAGCATTTT. The encoded protein is CASSLGDGQVNQPQHF. This rearrangement joins TRBV7-9 to TRBJ1-5; D uncertain. V was pared by 1 base and J by 3 bases, with 13 bases between. Per the germline V gene, CDR1 is SEHNR and CDR2 is FQNEAQ (reference sequence). CDR3 length: 16 amino acids.

In regard to this clone: Within the sample, other DNA sequences also encode this same CDR3. This chain connects TRBV18 to TRBJ2-2, with 7 nucleotides matching TRBD2. V gave up 2 bases and J gave up 2 bases; unmatched junction bases: 5. The CDR3 totals 16 residues. Germline V CDR1 and CDR2: KGHSH, LQKENI. The DNA of the CDR3 is TGTGCCAGCTCACCAGCCCTAGCGGAAAACACCGGGGAGCTGTTTTTT. Amino acid sequence: CASSPALAENTGELFF.

This clone appeared a few times. In the same sample, other DNA sequences code for this CDR3. The rearrangement joins TRBV6-1 to TRBJ1-1; D is unclear. The CDR3 is 15 amino acids. Germline CDR1 reads MNHNS; CDR2 reads SASEGT. V was shortened by 2 bases and J by 0 bases, with 10 bases between the two germline ends. The CDR3 sequence is CASSESREMNTEAFF. The CDR3, as DNA: TGTGCCAGCAGTGAATCTCGGGAAATGAACACTGAAGCTTTCTTT.

The chain links TRBV7-2 to TRBJ1-2; D unclear. V was clipped by 1 base and J by 8 bases, with 14 bases between them. The CDR3 is 14 residues long. The germline V gene encodes CDR1 SGHTA and CDR2 FQGNSA. CDR3 sequence (DNA): TGTGCCAGCAGCTTAGGAAGGACTTCTGTCGGCTACACCTTC. Amino acids: CASSLGRTSVGYTF.

The rearrangement uses TRBV5-1 and TRBJ2-1, with 8 bases identical to TRBD2. The CDR3 loop spans 16 amino acids. Per the germline V gene, CDR1 is SGHRS and CDR2 is YFSETQ. The V segment lost 4 bases and the J segment 7 bases; nucleotides outside the gene matches: 13. This chain's CDR3 is CASSTQPSGLYNEQFF. CDR3 DNA: TGCGCCAGCAGCACCCAACCTAGCGGGCTTTATAATGAGCAGTTCTTC.

CDR3 DNA: TGTGCCAGCAGTTCCGCCACCGAGCAGTACTTC. It is translated as CASSSATEQYF. The chain carries TRBV7-6 and TRBJ2-7; D is ambiguous. The CDR3 totals 11 residues. CDR1 is SGHVS and CDR2 is FNYEAQ in the germline V gene. Between the trimmed V and J ends, which lost 6 bases and 6 bases, there was a span of 9 bases.

The genes are TRBV18 and TRBJ1-1, with a weak D call TRBD1 (5 bases). CDR1 and CDR2 (germline): KGHSH, LQKENI. The V end lost 3 bases, the J end lost 0 bases, and 14 bases lay between the germline ends. This CDR3 has 16 residues. The CDR3 loop is CASSPAGTALNTEAFF. As DNA, the CDR3 is TGTGCCAGCTCACCTGCCGGGACCGCCTTGAACACTGAAGCTTTCTTT. Variable domain in full (rest from reference TRBV18 and TRBJ1-1): NAGVMQNPRHLVRRRGQEARLRCSPMKGHSHVYWYRQLPEEGLKFMVYLQKENIIDESGMPKERFSAEFPKEGPSILRIQQVVRGDSAAYFCASSPAGTALNTEAFFGQGTRLTVV.

The chain is built from TRBV19 and TRBJ1-2; possibly TRBD1 for D (6 bases). Trimming cost V 3 bases and J 0 bases, with 8 bases left between them. CDR3 length: 14 residues. Germline V gives CDR1 LNHDA, CDR2 SQIVND (reference sequence). This CDR3 reads CASSIGTSNYGYTF. The CDR3 bases are TGTGCCAGTAGTATCGGGACATCTAACTATGGCTACACCTTC. Together with reference TRBV19 and TRBJ1-2, the CDR3 gives the full variable domain: DGGITQSPKYLFRKEGQNVTLSCEQNLNHDAMYWYRQDPGQGLRLIYYSQIVNDFQKGDIAEGYSVSREKKESFPLTVTSAQKNPTAFYLCASSIGTSNYGYTFGSGTRLTVV.

The V gene is TRBV11-2, the J gene TRBJ1-4; possible D gene TRBD1, 5 bases. This CDR3 is 13 amino acids long. Trimming left V 1 base short and J 10 bases short, with 10 bases between. Germline loops: CDR1 SGHAT, CDR2 FQNNGV. The DNA of the CDR3 is TGTGCCAGCAGCTTAGGAAGTACAGGAAAACTGTTTTTT. It yields the protein CASSLGSTGKLFF.

The chain has TRBV6-6 and TRBJ1-2; D is unclear. The CDR3 sequence is 13 residues long. V was cut by 4 bases and J by 4 bases, with 10 bases left in between. Germline-derived CDR1 and CDR2 are MNHNY and SVGAGI (reference sequence). CDR3 sequence: CASSSGTLYGYTF. CDR3 nucleotide sequence: TGTGCCAGCAGTTCAGGAACCCTCTATGGCTACACCTTC.

This chain links TRBV7-2 with TRBJ1-3; no reliable D call. V lost 4 bases and J 4 bases, leaving 14 bases between the germline ends. CDR3 length: 15 residues. CDR1 SGHTA and CDR2 FQGNSA come from the germline V gene. The CDR3 DNA reads as TGTGCCAGCAGCTCAAGACCCGACGGAGGAAACACCATATATTTT. Amino acids: CASSSRPDGGNTIYF.

Points on this clone: At the DNA level, this CDR3 is encoded by other sequences in the same sample as well. The chain has TRBV7-9 and TRBJ1-1; D is unclear. Trimming took 1 base from V and 0 from J, leaving 6 bases between them. Germline CDR1 reads SEHNR; CDR2 reads FQNEAQ (reference sequence). The CDR3 is 14 residues long. The CDR3 loop reads CASSLEGLNTEAFF. In DNA, the CDR3 is TGTGCCAGCAGCTTAGAAGGATTGAACACTGAAGCTTTCTTT. The entire variable domain, with the rest obtained from reference TRBV7-9 and TRBJ1-1, is as follows: DTGVSQNPRHKITKRGQNVTFRCDPISEHNRLYWYRQTLGQGPEFLTYFQNEAQLEKSRLLSDRFSAERPKGSFSTLEIQRTEQGDSAMYLCASSLEGLNTEAFFGQGTRLTVV.

The chain couples TRBV7-8 to TRBJ2-1; the D gene is possibly TRBD2 (5 bases). The CDR3 loop spans 18 amino acids. CDR1 SGHVS and CDR2 FQNEAQ come from the germline V gene. V shed 4 bases and J shed 5 bases, with 24 bases lying between them. Here the CDR3 DNA reads TGTGCCAGCAGCTCGCTCCCCCCGGGGATAAGTGTCCACAATGAGCAGTTCTTC. It yields the protein CASSSLPPGISVHNEQFF.

V usage is TRBV18 and J usage is TRBJ1-1; weak D call: TRBD1 (6 bases). CDR1 is KGHSH, CDR2 LQKENI, per germline. CDR3 length equals 14 residues. The V and J ends lost 1 base and 3 bases respectively, with 9 bases between them. The CDR3 reads CASSPRQDDTEAFF. In DNA, the CDR3 is TGTGCCAGCTCACCACGACAGGACGACACTGAAGCTTTCTTT.

The gene calls are TRBV7-8 and TRBJ1-4, with D perhaps TRBD1 (5 bases). This CDR3 has 16 amino acids. CDR1 and CDR2 from the germline V gene are SGHVS and FQNEAQ. Trimming stripped 4 bases from V and 2 bases from J, with 14 bases between. CDR3 DNA sequence: TGTGCCAGCAGCTCCCGTCCGACAGCGACTAATGAAAAACTGTTTTTT. Amino acid sequence: CASSSRPTATNEKLFF. The variable domain in full, completed from reference TRBV7-8 and TRBJ1-4, reads GAGVSQSPRYKVAKRGQDVALRCDPISGHVSLFWYQQALGQGPEFLTYFQNEAQLDKSGLPSDRFFAERPEGSVSTLKIQRTQQEDSAVYLCASSSRPTATNEKLFFGSGTQLSVL.

The chain has TRBV4-1 and TRBJ2-1; 13 nucleotides align to TRBD2. With 4 bases clipped from V and 3 bases from J, the junction kept 3 bases outside the gene matches. Germline CDR1 and CDR2: MGHRA and YSYEKL. This CDR3 has 16 residues. The CDR3 DNA sequence: TGCGCCAGCAGCCCGGGACTAGCGGGGCACTACAATGAGCAGTTCTTC. This encodes CASSPGLAGHYNEQFF.

Note on this clone: At the DNA level, this CDR3 is encoded by other sequences in the same sample as well. CDR3 coding DNA: TGTGCCAGCAGCTTCGGTACCGGGGAGCTGTTTTTT. This gives the protein CASSFGTGELFF. The rearrangement joins TRBV11-3 to TRBJ2-2; D not certain. The germline V gene has CDR1 SGHNT and CDR2 YENEEA. This CDR3 has 12 residues. V lost 3 bases, J lost 5 bases, and 4 bases lay in between.